Presented here are 31 T cell receptor beta chains from one specimen sequenced in a study of T-cell memory formation after mild COVID-19. TCRdb re-analysed the 5' RACE reads in MiXCR, keeping a single row per CDR3 protein. The sample has about 140,000 distinct CDR3 sequences; approximately 15% are singletons. What was sequenced was PBMCs or a T cell subset sorted from them (not recorded which). The source of these receptors is an adult woman who had mild COVID-19 (a few samples of this study predate the infection). Cell type and time point are not known.

In DNA, the CDR3 is TGTGCCAGCAGCTTAGCGAGGGGACAGAACACCGGGGAGCTGTTTTTT. Translated: CASSLARGQNTGELFF. This chain links TRBV7-9 with TRBJ2-2, with D possibly being TRBD1 (6 bases). From germline, CDR1 is SEHNR and CDR2 FQNEAQ (reference sequence). V was clipped by 0 bases and J by 1 base, with 9 bases between them. The CDR3 totals 16 residues.

This clonotype was detected only a few times. The CDR3 sequence is CASSYSVPGDNGYTF. The CDR3 DNA is TGTGCCAGCAGTTACAGCGTCCCAGGGGATAATGGCTACACCTTC. This chain links TRBV6-5 with TRBJ1-2, with D maybe TRBD1 (6 bases). Between the trimmed V and J ends, which lost 2 bases and 6 bases, there was a span of 16 bases. The CDR3 is made up of 15 amino acids. CDR1 is MNHEY and CDR2 is SVGAGI in the germline V gene.

In this sample, this clonotype turned up a few times. The chain links TRBV3-1 to TRBJ1-1, with unresolved D. Trimming pared 1 base from V and 2 bases from J, leaving 11 bases between. The CDR3 runs to 15 residues. CDR1 is LGHDT, CDR2 YNNKEL, per germline (reference sequence). The CDR3 DNA follows: TGTGCCAGCAGCCAAGTGTCAGGACGAAACACTGAAGCTTTCTTT. This codes for CASSQVSGRNTEAFF.

The V and J genes are TRBV7-3 and TRBJ1-6; TRBD1 might be the D (5 bases). The germline gives CDR1 SGHTA, CDR2 FQGTGA. Trimming took 1 base from V and 6 from J, leaving 13 bases between them. This CDR3 spans 16 amino acids. The DNA of the CDR3 is TGTGCCAGCAGCTTAAAAACCGGGACCGGTAATTCACCCCTCCACTTT. This codes for CASSLKTGTGNSPLHF.

This clonotype occurred a few times. The chain is built from TRBV12-3 or TRBV12-4 and TRBJ2-1; TRBD2 is a possible D gene (6 bases). The CDR3 has 15 residues. The germline V and J ends were trimmed by 6 bases and 3 bases, with 15 bases remaining between them. The CDR3 protein is CASSRDLASYNEQFF. CDR3 nucleotide sequence: TGTGCCAGCAGCAGGGATCTAGCGAGCTACAATGAGCAGTTCTTC.

The chain employs TRBV12-3 or TRBV12-4 and TRBJ1-1; D ambiguous. V shed 3 bases and J shed 4 bases, with 9 bases lying between them. The CDR3 loop spans 13 amino acids. The CDR3 DNA follows: TGTGCCAGCAGTTTGTCAGGTCCCACTGAAGCTTTCTTT. It translates to CASSLSGPTEAFF.

The chain uses TRBV6-6 and TRBJ2-7; 12 nucleotides line up with TRBD2. CDR1 is MNHNY and CDR2 is SVGAGI in the germline V gene (reference sequence). The CDR3 is 18 amino acids. V lost 2 bases and J lost 0; bases outside the gene matches: 8. The CDR3 sequence: CASSYPTTSGSLSYEQYF. As DNA, the CDR3 is TGTGCCAGCAGTTACCCAACGACTAGCGGGAGTCTCTCCTACGAGCAGTACTTC.

The sample holds a few counts of this clonotype. This chain connects TRBV11-1 to TRBJ2-1, with TRBD2 matching 8 bases. The CDR3 is 16 residues long. Germline V gene lookup returns CDR1 SGHAT and CDR2 FQDESV (reference sequence). Trimming removed 4 bases from V and 2 bases from J; junction bases left unmatched: 7. As DNA, the CDR3 is TGTGCCAGCAGCTCGACCCCGGGACTAGCCTACAATGAGCAGTTCTTC. Its protein product is CASSSTPGLAYNEQFF.

The genes are TRBV5-1 and TRBJ1-1; D possibly corresponds to TRBD1 (5 bases). Looked up from germline, CDR1 is SGHRS and CDR2 is YFSETQ. V shed 4 bases and J shed 6 bases, with 13 bases lying between them. CDR3 length equals 13 residues. The CDR3 reads CASSPLKGAEAFF. For the CDR3, the DNA is TGCGCCAGCAGCCCCTTGAAAGGGGCTGAAGCTTTCTTT.

The genes are TRBV18 and TRBJ2-7; TRBD2 might be the D (5 bases). Germline V gene lookup returns CDR1 KGHSH and CDR2 LQKENI. The CDR3 spans 14 residues. V was cut by 2 bases and J by 3 bases, with 11 bases left in between. The CDR3 coding sequence is TGTGCCAGCTCACCAGGTAGCGAGGGCTACGAGCAGTACTTC. Translated, it gives CASSPGSEGYEQYF. Full variable domain (remainder filled in from reference TRBV18 and TRBJ2-7): NAGVMQNPRHLVRRRGQEARLRCSPMKGHSHVYWYRQLPEEGLKFMVYLQKENIIDESGMPKERFSAEFPKEGPSILRIQQVVRGDSAAYFCASSPGSEGYEQYFGPGTRLTVT.

This sequence joins TRBV20-1 and TRBJ2-3, with 9 bases identical to TRBD2. This CDR3 has 14 residues. Per germline, CDR1 DFQATT and CDR2 SNEGSKA (reference sequence). Losses at the gene ends were 6 bases for V and 6 bases for J; bases not matched to a gene: 10. The CDR3 here is CSAGSGGPRDTQYF. Here the CDR3 DNA reads TGCAGTGCCGGGAGCGGGGGGCCGAGGGATACGCAGTATTTT.

The chain has TRBV9 and TRBJ2-3; TRBD2 matches at 10 bases. There are 16 residues in the CDR3. Trimming removed 3 bases from V and 2 bases from J; junction bases left unmatched: 6. Per the germline V gene, CDR1 is SGDLS and CDR2 is YYNGEE. The CDR3 DNA is TGTGCCAGCAGCGCTCAGCGGGAGGGCCACACAGATACGCAGTATTTT. Translation: CASSAQREGHTDTQYF.

This clonotype was picked up a small number of times. The chain joins TRBV24-1 to TRBJ1-1; D is uncertain. The germline CDR1 and CDR2 sequences are KGHDR and SFDVKD. The CDR3 sequence is 13 residues long. The V end was cut by 5 bases, the J end by 4 bases, with 10 bases between. DNA for the CDR3: TGTGCCACCAGTGCCATCGGGAGCACTGAAGCTTTCTTT. Translated: CATSAIGSTEAFF.

There are a few counts of this clonotype. The gene calls are TRBV7-9 and TRBJ2-1; 10 nucleotides line up with TRBD2. V dropped 1 base and J dropped 9; count of bases not matched to a gene: 3. This CDR3 has 14 amino acids. Germline V CDR1 and CDR2: SEHNR, FQNEAQ (reference sequence). CDR3 sequence: CASSLVLAGVEQFF. The CDR3 DNA reads TGTGCCAGCAGCTTAGTCCTAGCGGGAGTTGAGCAGTTCTTC.

This clonotype was counted only a few times. The V gene is TRBV4-3, the J gene TRBJ2-1, with TRBD2 identical over 14 bases. Germline trimming cut 0 bases from V and 13 bases from J; bases unmatched to any gene: 11. Germline-derived CDR1 and CDR2 are LGHNA and YSLEER. This CDR3 comprises 17 residues. The CDR3 region is CASSQEESGLAGAEQFF. The CDR3, as DNA: TGCGCCAGCAGCCAAGAAGAATCGGGACTAGCGGGAGCTGAACAGTTCTTC.

This clonotype was seen a few times. CDR3 sequence reads: CASSVRAGGAYEQYF. The CDR3 DNA sequence: TGTGCCAGCAGCGTAAGGGCAGGGGGGGCCTACGAGCAGTACTTC. The chain is built from TRBV9 and TRBJ2-7, with D perhaps assigned TRBD1 or TRBD2 (7 bases each). Trimming took 1 base from V and 2 from J, leaving 13 bases between them. CDR3 length equals 15 residues. Germline CDR1 is SGDLS and CDR2 is YYNGEE.

This clonotype was detected a few times. The rearrangement links TRBV27 to TRBJ1-2; D unclear. Germline CDR1 is MNHEY and CDR2 is SMNVEV (reference sequence). This CDR3 comprises 14 residues. Trimming removed 5 bases from V and 8 bases from J, with 18 bases in between. CDR3 amino acids: CASSPSTSLEGYTF. CDR3 nucleotides: TGTGCCAGCAGTCCCTCGACGTCTTTGGAGGGCTACACCTTC.

V gene TRBV6-5 combines with J gene TRBJ1-1; the D gene is possibly TRBD1 (5 bases). CDR3 length: 15 amino acids. V lost 2 bases to trimming and J lost 0 bases, with 10 bases between them. Germline V gives CDR1 MNHEY, CDR2 SVGAGI. Here the CDR3 reads CASSYGAGMNTEAFF. The CDR3 DNA reads as TGTGCCAGCAGTTACGGTGCAGGGATGAACACTGAAGCTTTCTTT.

The chain couples TRBV24-1 to TRBJ1-1; TRBD1 matches at 7 bases. V was clipped by 10 bases and J by 7 bases; unmatched bases: 17. CDR3 length: 15 amino acids. Per the germline V gene, CDR1 is KGHDR and CDR2 is SFDVKD. The CDR3 loop is CATQDRGGGISEAFF. Written as DNA, the CDR3 is TGTGCCACTCAGGACAGAGGGGGCGGAATCAGTGAAGCTTTCTTT.

This clonotype was recorded a few times. The J gene is TRBJ1-1, the V gene TRBV9, with a tentative D call TRBD1 (6 bases). Trimming stripped 5 bases from V and 7 bases from J, with 15 bases between. CDR1 and CDR2 from the germline V gene are SGDLS and YYNGEE. This CDR3 has 13 residues. The CDR3 nucleotides read TGTGCCAGCAGTGAGGGGACATCCAGTGAAGCTTTCTTT. It is translated as CASSEGTSSEAFF. The full variable domain, its missing parts supplied by reference TRBV9 and TRBJ1-1, is DSGVTQTPKHLITATGQRVTLRCSPRSGDLSVYWYQQSLDQGLQFLIQYYNGEERAKGNILERFSAQQFPDLHSELNLSSLELGDSALYFCASSEGTSSEAFFGQGTRLTVV.

The genes are TRBV5-1 and TRBJ1-4; 9 bases align to TRBD1. The length of the CDR3 is 16 residues. Germline lookup yields CDR1 SGHRS and CDR2 YFSETQ. The trim removed 1 base at V and 7 bases at J, leaving 8 bases unmatched. DNA for the CDR3: TGCGCCAGCAGCTTGCGACAGGGGGGGTTTTCTGAAAAACTGTTTTTT. Protein product: CASSLRQGGFSEKLFF.

The table lists this clonotype with a few counts. The chain joins TRBV5-1 to TRBJ2-5; TRBD2 might be the D (6 bases). Germline CDR1 and CDR2: SGHRS and YFSETQ. The V gene lost 4 bases and the J gene lost 0 bases, with 16 bases spanning the gap. The CDR3 consists of 16 residues. In nucleotides, the CDR3 is TGCGCCAGCAGCCGGGGAGCGGGTCCGAACCAAGAGACCCAGTACTTC. This codes for CASSRGAGPNQETQYF.

There are a few counts of this clonotype. This chain connects TRBV7-6 to TRBJ2-5; D gene ambiguous. CDR3 size: 19 residues. V lost 3 bases and J lost 1, with 24 bases in between. Germline V lookup: CDR1 SGHVS, CDR2 FNYEAQ. In DNA, the CDR3 is TGTGCCAGCAGCTTTACCTATTCTCGGTGGCCCCAACTCCAAGAGACCCAGTACTTC. Encoded protein: CASSFTYSRWPQLQETQYF.

This chain connects TRBV20-1 to TRBJ2-1; D may match TRBD1 or TRBD2 (5 bases each). This CDR3 comprises 15 residues. Germline CDR1 DFQATT, CDR2 SNEGSKA (reference sequence). The V end was cut by 6 bases, the J end by 4 bases, with 19 bases between. CDR3 loop: CSALSRDPSYNEQFF. The CDR3, as DNA: TGCAGTGCACTCAGTCGGGACCCCTCTTACAATGAGCAGTTCTTC.

This clonotype was observed a few times. The chain recombines TRBV6-1 with TRBJ1-1; weak D call: TRBD1 (5 bases). Per germline, CDR1 MNHNS and CDR2 SASEGT. V lost 3 bases to trimming and J lost 4 bases, with 12 bases between them. This CDR3 spans 14 amino acids. The CDR3 here is CASSDRVRATEAFF. The CDR3 bases are TGTGCCAGCAGTGACAGGGTTCGAGCCACTGAAGCTTTCTTT.

The chain joins TRBV2 to TRBJ2-1; 8 bases are a match to TRBD2. Per germline, CDR1 SNHLY and CDR2 FYNNEI. Trimming took 4 bases from V and 6 from J; bases not matched to a gene: 11. This CDR3 is built from 16 residues. The CDR3 loop reads CASSGHTREALNEQFF. The CDR3 nucleotides read TGTGCCAGCAGTGGTCATACGCGGGAGGCGCTCAATGAGCAGTTCTTC.

Notes on this clonotype: Its ends do not fully match the called genes, so a read error is possible. The rearrangement uses TRBV7-2 and TRBJ2-1; D might be TRBD1 or TRBD2, each matching 5 bases. CDR3 length: 15 amino acids. Germline CDR1 is SGHTA and CDR2 is FQGNSA. The CDR3 sequence: CASSLAGTSYNEQFF. The CDR3 DNA reads TGTGCCAGCAGCCTAGCCGGGACCTCCTACAATGAGCAGTTCTTC.

This clonotype has just a few counts. V and J are TRBV12-3 or TRBV12-4 and TRBJ2-6; no firm D call. V lost 3 bases, J lost 3 bases, and 9 bases lay in between. This CDR3 spans 15 amino acids. CDR3 region: CASSFFGSGANVLTF. The CDR3 nucleotides read TGTGCCAGCAGTTTCTTTGGTAGTGGGGCCAACGTCCTGACTTTC.

The chain joins TRBV4-2 to TRBJ1-2; D is possibly TRBD1 (6 bases). The CDR3 has 14 amino acids. V gave up 3 bases and J gave up 8 bases, with 16 bases separating them. Germline V gene sequence: CDR1 LGHNA, CDR2 YNFKEQ. CDR3 residues: CASSQGTLLQGYTF. The CDR3 DNA reads as TGTGCCAGCAGCCAGGGGACACTGCTACAGGGCTACACCTTC.

This clonotype was observed a few times. The gene calls are TRBV30 and TRBJ2-1, with 10 positions matching TRBD2. The CDR3 contains 12 residues. CDR1 and CDR2 from the germline V gene are GTSNPN and SVGIG (reference sequence). The V gene end was trimmed by 2 bases and the J gene end by 12 bases; junction bases not matched to a gene: 4. CDR3 amino acids: CAWSYSGRGQFF. CDR3 coding DNA: TGTGCCTGGAGTTACAGCGGGAGGGGGCAGTTCTTC.

The chain has TRBV18 and TRBJ2-3, with D perhaps given as TRBD1 or TRBD2 (6 bases each). Germline lookup yields CDR1 KGHSH and CDR2 LQKENI. Trimming removed 3 bases from V and 0 bases from J, with 16 bases in between. The CDR3 runs 17 residues. CDR3 loop: CASSPLQGGTSTDTQYF. The DNA for the CDR3 is TGTGCCAGCTCACCCTTACAGGGTGGGACTAGCACAGATACGCAGTATTTT.